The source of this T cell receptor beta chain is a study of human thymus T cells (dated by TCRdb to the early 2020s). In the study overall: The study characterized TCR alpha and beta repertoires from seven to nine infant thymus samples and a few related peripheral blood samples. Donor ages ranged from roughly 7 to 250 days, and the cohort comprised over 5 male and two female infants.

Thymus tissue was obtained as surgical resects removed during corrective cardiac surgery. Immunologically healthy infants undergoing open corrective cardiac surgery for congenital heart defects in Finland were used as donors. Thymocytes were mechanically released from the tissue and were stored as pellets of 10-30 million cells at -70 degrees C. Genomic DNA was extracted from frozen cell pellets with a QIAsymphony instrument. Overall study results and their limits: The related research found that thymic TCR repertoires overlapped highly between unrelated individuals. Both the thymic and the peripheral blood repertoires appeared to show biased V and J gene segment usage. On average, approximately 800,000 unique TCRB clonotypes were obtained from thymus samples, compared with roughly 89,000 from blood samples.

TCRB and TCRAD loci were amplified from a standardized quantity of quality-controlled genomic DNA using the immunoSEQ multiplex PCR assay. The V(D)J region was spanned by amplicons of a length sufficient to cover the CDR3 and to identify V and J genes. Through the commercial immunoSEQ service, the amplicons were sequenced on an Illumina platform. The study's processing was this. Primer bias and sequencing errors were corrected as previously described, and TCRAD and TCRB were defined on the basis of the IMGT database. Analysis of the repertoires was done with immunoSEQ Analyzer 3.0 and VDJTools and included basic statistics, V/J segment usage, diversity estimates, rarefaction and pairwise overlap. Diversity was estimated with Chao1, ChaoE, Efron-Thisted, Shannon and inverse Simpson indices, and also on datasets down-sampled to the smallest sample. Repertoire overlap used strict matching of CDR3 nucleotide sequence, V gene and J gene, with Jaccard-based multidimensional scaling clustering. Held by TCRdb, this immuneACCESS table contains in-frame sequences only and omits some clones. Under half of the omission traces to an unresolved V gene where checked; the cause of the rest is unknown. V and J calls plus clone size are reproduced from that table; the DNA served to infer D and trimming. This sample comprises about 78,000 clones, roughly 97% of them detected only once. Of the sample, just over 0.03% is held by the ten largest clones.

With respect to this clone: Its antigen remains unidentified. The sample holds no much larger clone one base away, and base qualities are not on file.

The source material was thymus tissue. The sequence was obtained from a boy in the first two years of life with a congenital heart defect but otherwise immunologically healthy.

Here the CDR3 is given as CASTGLAGGGSYEQYF. Read as DNA, the sequence is TGTGCCAGCACGGGACTAGCGGGGGGCGGCTCCTACGAGCAGTACTTC. The sequence joins TRBV2 to TRBJ2-7; the central 15 bases match TRBD2. Including the terminal cysteine and phenylalanine, the CDR3 comprises 16 residues. Kept here is only the CDR3 DNA, which spans 48 bases and is read in frame from base 1. Compared with germline, V lacks 7 bases and J lacks 0 bases; bases without a gene match: 4. The germline V gene gives CDR1 as SNHLY and CDR2 as FYNNEI.